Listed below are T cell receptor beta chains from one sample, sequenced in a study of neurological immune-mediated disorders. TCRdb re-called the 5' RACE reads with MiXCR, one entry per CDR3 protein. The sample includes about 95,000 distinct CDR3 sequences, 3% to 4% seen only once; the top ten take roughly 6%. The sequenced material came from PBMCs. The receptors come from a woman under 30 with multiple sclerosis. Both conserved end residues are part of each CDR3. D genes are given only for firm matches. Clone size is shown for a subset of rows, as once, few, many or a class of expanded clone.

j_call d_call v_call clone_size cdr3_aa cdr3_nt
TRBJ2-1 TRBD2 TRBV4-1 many CASSRLSGGSSYNEQFF TGCGCCAGCAGCCGCCTCAGCGGGGGAAGCTCCTACAATGAGCAGTTCTTC
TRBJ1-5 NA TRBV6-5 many CASSYAGVNQPQHF TGTGCCAGCAGTTACGCAGGGGTCAATCAGCCCCAGCATTTT
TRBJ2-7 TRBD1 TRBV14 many CASSPGTGTEQYF TGTGCCAGCAGCCCCGGGACAGGGACCGAGCAGTACTTC
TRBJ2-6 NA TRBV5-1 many CASRPPPGPGANVLTF TGCGCCAGCAGGCCCCCCCCGGGCCCTGGGGCCAACGTCCTGACTTTC
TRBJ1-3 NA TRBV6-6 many CASRGGSGNTIYF TGTGCCAGCAGAGGGGGCTCTGGAAACACCATATATTTT
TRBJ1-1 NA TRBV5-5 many CASSRMGTLNTEAFF TGTGCCAGCAGCCGGATGGGGACGTTGAACACTGAAGCTTTCTTT
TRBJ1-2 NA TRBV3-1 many CASSHSGVDYGYTF TGTGCCAGCAGCCATTCTGGGGTGGACTATGGCTACACCTTC
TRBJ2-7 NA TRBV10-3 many CAISESTGTPYEQYF TGTGCCATCAGTGAGTCGACTGGGACCCCCTACGAGCAGTACTTC
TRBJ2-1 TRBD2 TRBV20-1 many CSAWRLARGEQFF TGCAGTGCTTGGCGACTAGCGAGAGGGGAGCAGTTCTTC
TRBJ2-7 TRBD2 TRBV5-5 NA CASSRDRGGYEQYF TGTGCCAGCAGTCGAGATCGGGGAGGGTACGAGCAGTACTTC
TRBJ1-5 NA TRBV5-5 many CASRGGREAQPQHF TGTGCCAGCAGGGGGGGGAGGGAAGCTCAGCCCCAGCATTTT
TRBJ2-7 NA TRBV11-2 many CASSLEVTYEQYF TGTGCCAGCAGCTTAGAAGTTACGTACGAGCAGTACTTC
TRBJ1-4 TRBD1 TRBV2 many CASSGGQGATNEKLFF TGTGCCAGCAGTGGGGGACAGGGGGCGACTAATGAAAAACTGTTTTTT
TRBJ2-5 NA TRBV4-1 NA CASSPDSKTGETQYF TGCGCCAGCAGCCCCGACAGTAAAACGGGAGAGACCCAGTACTTC
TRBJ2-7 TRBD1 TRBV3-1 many CASSQGQGTYEQYF TGTGCCAGCAGCCAAGGACAGGGGACCTACGAGCAGTACTTC
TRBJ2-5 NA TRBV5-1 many CASSLEGQETQYF TGCGCCAGCAGCTTGGAGGGGCAAGAGACCCAGTACTTC
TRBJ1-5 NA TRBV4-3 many CASSQRAGDNQPQHF TGCGCCAGCAGCCAGAGGGCGGGGGACAATCAGCCCCAGCATTTT
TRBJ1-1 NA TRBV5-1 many CASSQGLDTEAFF TGCGCCAGCAGCCAAGGGTTGGACACTGAAGCTTTCTTT
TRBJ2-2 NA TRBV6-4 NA CASSDRDGAGALFF TGTGCCAGCAGTGACAGGGACGGCGCCGGGGCGCTGTTTTTT
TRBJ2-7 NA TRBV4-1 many CASSQGVLNYEQYF TGCGCCAGCAGCCAGGGTGTCCTGAACTACGAGCAGTACTTC
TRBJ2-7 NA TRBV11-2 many CASRTGGGVPYEQYF TGTGCCAGCAGAACAGGGGGAGGGGTACCTTACGAGCAGTACTTC
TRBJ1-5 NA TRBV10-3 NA CAISTGGVNQPQHF TGTGCCATCAGCACGGGGGGGGTGAATCAGCCCCAGCATTTT
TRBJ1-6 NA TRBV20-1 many CSAPPPGVVSPLHF TGCAGTGCCCCGCCCCCAGGGGTAGTATCACCCCTCCACTTT
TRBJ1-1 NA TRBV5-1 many CASSPWEGVNTEAFF TGCGCCAGCAGCCCGTGGGAGGGGGTGAACACTGAAGCTTTCTTT
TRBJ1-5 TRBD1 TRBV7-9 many CASSPGQGANQPQHF TGTGCCAGCAGCCCAGGACAGGGGGCGAATCAGCCCCAGCATTTT
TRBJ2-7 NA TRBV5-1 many CASSLDRVTGEQYF TGCGCCAGCAGCTTGGACAGGGTAACGGGCGAGCAGTACTTC
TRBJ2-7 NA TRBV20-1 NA CSAVIRETPYEQYF TGCAGTGCTGTCATACGGGAGACTCCCTACGAGCAGTACTTC
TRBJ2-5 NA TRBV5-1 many CASSLAGESETQYF TGCGCCAGCAGCTTGGCGGGAGAGTCGGAGACCCAGTACTTC
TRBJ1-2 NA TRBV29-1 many CSVRAGVYGYTF TGCAGCGTCAGAGCAGGGGTCTATGGCTACACCTTC
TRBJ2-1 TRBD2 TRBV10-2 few CASSVELAGYNEQFF TGCGCCAGCAGTGTGGAACTAGCGGGATACAATGAGCAGTTCTTC
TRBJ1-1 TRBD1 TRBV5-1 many CASSAGQGSTEAFF TGCGCCAGCAGCGCCGGACAGGGAAGCACTGAAGCTTTCTTT
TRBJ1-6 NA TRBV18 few CASSPSTDNSPLHF TGTGCCAGCTCACCAAGCACCGATAATTCACCCCTCCACTTT
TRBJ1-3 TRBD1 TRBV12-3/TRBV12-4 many CASSLAGGSGNTIYF TGTGCCAGCAGTTTGGCAGGGGGGTCTGGAAACACCATATATTTT
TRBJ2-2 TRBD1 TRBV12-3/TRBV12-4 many CASSVGQGTNTGELFF TGTGCCAGCAGTGTCGGACAGGGAACGAACACCGGGGAGCTGTTTTTT
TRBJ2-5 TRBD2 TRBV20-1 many CSAPVAGRAGETQYF TGCAGTGCCCCGGTCGCGGGGAGGGCCGGGGAGACCCAGTACTTC
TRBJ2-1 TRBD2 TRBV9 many CASSVVRAGGYNEQFF TGTGCCAGCAGCGTCGTACGAGCGGGAGGATACAATGAGCAGTTCTTC
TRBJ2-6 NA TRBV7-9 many CASSLDYTTGANVLTF TGTGCCAGCAGCTTAGATTATACAACCGGGGCCAACGTCCTGACTTTC
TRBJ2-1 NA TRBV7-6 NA CASSLEGGAYNEQFF TGTGCCAGCAGCTTAGAGGGCGGGGCGTACAATGAGCAGTTCTTC
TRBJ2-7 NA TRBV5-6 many CASSTGGESDEQYF TGTGCCAGCAGCACTGGTGGGGAAAGCGACGAGCAGTACTTC
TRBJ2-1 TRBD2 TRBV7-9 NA CASSLAQGGRTYNEQFF TGTGCCAGCAGCTTAGCGCAGGGCGGGAGGACCTACAATGAGCAGTTCTTC
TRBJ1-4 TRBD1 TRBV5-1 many CASREQGTNEKLFF TGCGCCAGCCGAGAACAGGGGACTAATGAAAAACTGTTTTTT
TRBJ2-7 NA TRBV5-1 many CASSFSGPTYEQYF TGCGCCAGCAGCTTTTCCGGGCCGACCTACGAGCAGTACTTC
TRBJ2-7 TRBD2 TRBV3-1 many CASSSLAGVSYEQYF TGTGCCAGCAGCTCCCTAGCGGGGGTGTCCTACGAGCAGTACTTC
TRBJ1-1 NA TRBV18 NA CASSPLAEAFF TGTGCCAGCTCCCCGCTTGCTGAAGCTTTCTTT
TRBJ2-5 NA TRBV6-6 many CASSYSEGARETQYF TGTGCCAGCAGTTACTCGGAGGGGGCGCGAGAGACCCAGTACTTC
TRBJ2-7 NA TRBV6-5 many CASSSRYDVQYF TGTGCCAGCAGCTCGAGGTACGATGTGCAGTACTTC
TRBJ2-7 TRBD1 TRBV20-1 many CSASGQGLSYEQYF TGCAGTGCTAGCGGACAGGGGCTGTCCTACGAGCAGTACTTC
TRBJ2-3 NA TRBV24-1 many CATRGRGTDTQYF TGTGCCACCAGGGGGAGAGGCACAGATACGCAGTATTTT